Below, 22 T cell receptor beta chains from the same sample are listed, as sequenced in a study of breast tumors, draining lymph nodes, adjacent tissues. Breast cancer patients provided tissue from their axillary draining lymph nodes. TCRdb reprocessed the multiplex PCR reads via MiXCR and lists one record per CDR3 protein. The sample records roughly 120,000 distinct CDR3 sequences, 15% to 20% being singletons. The sample comprised axillary lymph node tissue. Source of these receptors: a female donor with breast cancer. Some clones in this sample may be carry-over from other donors' samples.

This clonotype was seen ten or more times. J is TRBJ2-1 and V is TRBV20-1; D may correspond to TRBD1 or TRBD2 (6 bases each). CDR3 length: 15 amino acids. The germline CDR1 and CDR2 sequences are DFQATT and SNEGSKA (reference sequence). The ends were cut back, 0 bases at V and 0 bases at J, with 9 bases in the middle. The chain's CDR3 is CSARDPGASYNEQFF. The CDR3 DNA sequence: TGCAGTGCTAGAGATCCGGGGGCCTCCTACAATGAGCAGTTCTTC.

With regard to this clonotype: With a much larger clone just one base away, this may be a read error. The chain carries TRBV6-2 or TRBV6-3 and TRBJ2-7; D unclear. The germline CDR1 and CDR2 sequences are MNHEY and SVGEGT. CDR3 length: 15 amino acids. Trimming took off 0 bases at V and 5 bases at J, with 14 bases between the two ends. CDR3 DNA: TGTGCCAGCAGTTACTCTAGCCAGAATCTCCACGAGCAGTACTTC. This encodes CASSYSSQNLHEQYF.

This clonotype was observed many times. An end of the junction differs from the germline gene, which may be a read error. The chain recombines TRBV15 with TRBJ2-5, with TRBD2 matching 8 bases. CDR1 LNHNV and CDR2 YYDKDF come from the germline V gene (reference sequence). The CDR3 loop spans 12 amino acids. The CDR3, as DNA: TGTGCCACCAGCAGAGATAGCGGGGTGTTGTTCTTC. Protein sequence: CATSRDSGVLFF. Full variable domain (rest looked up from reference TRBV15 and TRBJ2-5): DAMVIQNPRYQVTQFGKPVTLSCSQTLNHNVMYWYQQKSSQAPKLLFHYYDKDFNNEADTPDNFQSRRPNTSFCFLDIRSPGLGDTAMYLCATSRDSGVLFFGPGTRLLVL.

This clonotype was seen only a few times. This chain links TRBV5-5 with TRBJ2-5, with unresolved D. CDR1 is SGHKS, CDR2 YYEKEE, per germline (reference sequence). The V end was cut by 1 base, the J end by 1 base, with 8 bases between. CDR3 size: 14 residues. The CDR3 reads CASSLIPLQETQYF. For the CDR3, the DNA is TGTGCCAGCAGCTTGATACCCCTCCAAGAGACCCAGTACTTC.

This clonotype was detected ten times or more. This chain connects TRBV5-1 to TRBJ2-7, with TRBD2 identical over 8 bases. The CDR3 sequence is 14 residues long. The germline gives CDR1 SGHRS, CDR2 YFSETQ. With V trimmed by 4 bases and J by 2 bases, 5 bases remained unmatched. As DNA, the CDR3 is TGCGCCAGCAGCCCAGCGGGAGCGCCCTACGAGCAGTACTTC. Translation gives CASSPAGAPYEQYF.

Ten or more counts support this clonotype. The J gene is TRBJ2-7, the V gene TRBV10-1; D unresolved. This CDR3 contains 13 residues. The germline gives CDR1 WNHNN, CDR2 SYGVQD (reference sequence). V was shortened by 4 bases and J by 0 bases, with 7 bases between the two germline ends. Written as DNA, the CDR3 is TGCGCCAGCAGTGCCAGACTCTCCTACGAGCAGTACTTC. Protein sequence: CASSARLSYEQYF.

In the case of this clonotype: A single base separates this from a much larger clone, so it may be a read error. The DNA for the CDR3 is TGTACCAGCAGCGAGAACAGGGGGCGTTCCTACGAGCAGTACTTC. Its protein is CTSSENRGRSYEQYF. The chain combines TRBV7-9 with TRBJ2-7, with TRBD1 matching over 9 bases. The CDR3 covers 15 residues. Germline V gene data show CDR1 as SEHNR and CDR2 as FQNEAQ (reference sequence).

There are many counts of this clonotype. The V and J genes are TRBV7-2 and TRBJ2-1; D uncertain. Germline CDR1 and CDR2: SGHTA and FQGNSA. This CDR3 spans 15 amino acids. Trimming shortened V by 3 bases and J by 0 bases, and 9 bases separated the two germline ends. The CDR3 loop is CASSLFASSYNEQFF. The CDR3 region has the DNA TGTGCCAGCAGCTTGTTCGCTAGCTCCTACAATGAGCAGTTCTTC.

The table lists this clonotype with a count of one. Given a much more abundant clone one base away, this may be a read error. V gene TRBV19 combines with J gene TRBJ2-1; D is unresolved. This CDR3 is 13 amino acids long. Germline lookup yields CDR1 LNHDA and CDR2 SQIVND (reference sequence). V gave up 6 bases and J gave up 5 bases, with 11 bases separating them. The CDR3 sequence: CASSRRNDNEQFF. As DNA, the CDR3 is TGTGCCAGTAGCCGACGGAACGACAATGAGCAGTTCTTC.

This clonotype was seen ten or more times. The J gene is TRBJ1-2, the V gene TRBV2, with D unresolved. The germline V gene has CDR1 SNHLY and CDR2 FYNNEI. The CDR3 is 15 amino acids. V was pared by 4 bases and J by 9 bases, with 21 bases between. The CDR3 region is CASSGRGAGGNRYTF. The CDR3 DNA follows: TGTGCCAGCAGTGGACGAGGCGCAGGAGGAAACCGCTACACCTTC.

A remark on this clonotype: A much larger clone sits a single nucleotide away, making a read error possible. The rearrangement links TRBV19 to TRBJ2-3; 9 positions match TRBD2. CDR1 and CDR2 (germline): LNHDA, SQIVND (reference sequence). CDR3 size: 16 residues. The CDR3 sequence: CAGSSFGREGRDTQYF. CDR3 in DNA: TGTGCCGGTAGTTCCTTTGGGCGGGAGGGCCGAGATACGCAGTATTTT.

In the case of this clonotype: A much larger clone lies one base from this, so it may be a read error. V is TRBV4-1 and J is TRBJ2-3; the match to TRBD2 covers 16 bases. Germline values: CDR1 MGHRA, CDR2 YSYEKL. The CDR3 covers 18 residues. Trimming took 8 bases from V and 1 from J; bases not matched to a gene: 9. The CDR3 sequence is CASGKGTSGRAGTDTQYF. CDR3 DNA sequence: TGCGCCAGCGGCAAGGGGACTAGCGGGAGGGCCGGCACAGATACGCAGTATTTT.

The chain links TRBV18 to TRBJ1-3; D remains unclear. Germline values: CDR1 KGHSH, CDR2 LQKENI. The CDR3 covers 15 residues. Deletions cut 3 bases from V and 7 bases from J, with 16 bases between. The CDR3 loop is CASSPSGGRRNTIYF. The CDR3 coding sequence is TGTGCCAGCTCACCGAGTGGAGGACGGCGGAACACCATATATTTT.

This clonotype was picked up many times. The rearrangement joins TRBV29-1 to TRBJ2-6, with D perhaps TRBD1 (5 bases). V gave up 4 bases and J gave up 0 bases, with 13 bases separating them. The length of the CDR3 is 16 residues. Germline V gives CDR1 SQVTM, CDR2 ANQGSEA. This CDR3 reads CSVGDRKHSGANVLTF. Written as DNA, the CDR3 is TGCAGCGTTGGAGACAGAAAGCACTCTGGGGCCAACGTCCTGACTTTC.

A note on this clonotype: A much larger clone differs from this one at a single base, so this may be a read error. V and J are TRBV20-1 and TRBJ2-3; D ambiguous. V was shortened by 5 bases and J by 1 base, with 10 bases between the two germline ends. CDR3 length: 13 residues. Germline V gene lookup returns CDR1 DFQATT and CDR2 SNEGSKA (reference sequence). CDR3 sequence (DNA): TGCAGTGCTGGCGGAGTTGGCACAGATACGCAGTATTTT. Its protein is CSAGGVGTDTQYF.

As to this clonotype: Possible read error: a much larger clone is one base away. The genes are TRBV20-1 and TRBJ2-2, with TRBD1 matching over 9 bases. CDR1 and CDR2 from the germline V gene are DFQATT and SNEGSKA (reference sequence). CDR3 length: 14 residues. The CDR3 nucleotides read TGCAGTGCTCCCGGGACAGGGAACACCGGGGGGCTGTTTTTT. It codes for CSAPGTGNTGGLFF.

In this sample, this clonotype turned up a few times. The chain links TRBV11-3 to TRBJ2-5; possibly TRBD2 for D (5 bases). The V and J ends lost 1 base and 5 bases respectively, with 11 bases between them. The CDR3 extends over 14 amino acids. Per the germline V gene, CDR1 is SGHNT and CDR2 is YENEEA. CDR3 residues: CASSLGGSGETQYF. Here the CDR3 DNA reads TGTGCCAGCAGCTTAGGAGGGAGTGGTGAGACCCAGTACTTC.

This clonotype was observed many times. CDR3: CASSSETKPGLAGAPTDTQYF. The CDR3 nucleotides read TGTGCCAGCAGCTCCGAGACCAAACCGGGACTAGCGGGGGCCCCCACAGATACGCAGTATTTT. The genes are TRBV7-2 and TRBJ2-3; 14 nucleotides agree with TRBD2. The germline CDR1 and CDR2 sequences are SGHTA and FQGNSA. The CDR3 consists of 21 residues. V shed 4 bases, J shed 2 bases, and the junction held 17 bases outside the gene matches.

This clonotype was recorded a few times. The gene calls are TRBV11-1 and TRBJ2-7; TRBD1 might be the D (5 bases). In germline, CDR1 is SGHAT, CDR2 FQDESV (reference sequence). This CDR3 is 14 amino acids long. The V and J ends lost 5 bases and 1 base respectively, with 12 bases between them. The CDR3 here is CASSPGIGSYEQYF. CDR3 coding DNA: TGTGCCAGCAGCCCAGGGATTGGTTCCTACGAGCAGTACTTC.

V usage is TRBV20-1 and J usage is TRBJ1-1, with a possible D match to TRBD1 (5 bases). Germline CDR1 is DFQATT and CDR2 is SNEGSKA (reference sequence). The V and J ends lost 6 bases and 5 bases respectively, with 13 bases between them. This CDR3 region has 12 residues. For the CDR3, the DNA is TGCAGTGCATTTAACGAGGGGACTGAAGCTTTCTTT. This gives the protein CSAFNEGTEAFF.

This clonotype occurred many times. The rearrangement uses TRBV20-1 and TRBJ2-2; 13 bases line up with TRBD2. The CDR3 extends over 16 amino acids. V shed 5 bases and J 4 bases; nucleotides not matched to a gene: 7. Germline V gene lookup returns CDR1 DFQATT and CDR2 SNEGSKA (reference sequence). This CDR3 reads CSAQWTSGRGTGELFF. CDR3 nucleotides: TGCAGTGCTCAATGGACTAGCGGGAGAGGCACCGGGGAGCTGTTTTTT.

This clonotype was observed many times. The J gene is TRBJ2-5, the V gene TRBV6-1; TRBD1 matches 7 bases. This CDR3 is built from 15 residues. Looked up from germline, CDR1 is MNHNS and CDR2 is SASEGT. V lost 4 bases and J lost 1; bases outside the gene matches: 6. Here the CDR3 DNA reads TGTGCCAGCAGTGTTGCGGACAGGCCCCAAGAGACCCAGTACTTC. Amino acids: CASSVADRPQETQYF.